This TCR beta chain came from a study of OX40 agonist ivuxolimab in advanced cancers. For the study at large: Of the patients, three showed partial responses, one with hepatocellular carcinoma and two with cutaneous melanoma.

The study sampled blood at baseline, cycle 4 day 1, and cycle 7 day 1. Overall study findings and caveats: The antigens recognized by the expanded peripheral T cells, that is their antigen specificity, were not determined.

Trimming left V 5 bases short and J 6 bases short, with 13 bases between. The CDR3 extends over 13 amino acids. Germline V CDR1 and CDR2: SEHNR, FQNEAQ (reference sequence). On this clone: Its antigen is currently unknown.

TCRdb's table, derived via immunoSEQ multiplex PCR, lists solely in-frame clones and lacks some. The sample holds some 130,000 clones, approximately 94% seen once. The gene calls are TRBV7-9 and TRBJ1-2, with D uncertain. This TCR came from an adult with an advanced solid tumor such as melanoma, head and neck, liver or kidney cancer. The sequences come from CD4+ or CD8+ T cells sorted from blood, collected in a trial of the OX40 agonist ivuxolimab. The CDR3 DNA sequence: TGTGCCAGCAGCCCCGGAGTGTTCAATGGCTACACCTTC. It yields the protein CASSPGVFNGYTF.